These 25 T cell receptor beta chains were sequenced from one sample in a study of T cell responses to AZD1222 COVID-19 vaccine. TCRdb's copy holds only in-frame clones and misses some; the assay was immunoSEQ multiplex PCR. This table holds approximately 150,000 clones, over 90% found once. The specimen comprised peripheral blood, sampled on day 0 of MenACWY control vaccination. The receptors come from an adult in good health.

CDR3 sequence reads: CASSGGGQETQYF. The CDR3 nucleotides read TGTGCCAGCAGCGGGGGCGGACAAGAGACCCAGTACTTC. V gene TRBV9 combines with J gene TRBJ2-5; possibly TRBD1 for D (5 bases). Germline values: CDR1 SGDLS, CDR2 YYNGEE. V lost 3 bases and J 2 bases, leaving 8 bases between the germline ends. The CDR3 spans 13 residues.

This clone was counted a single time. DNA of the CDR3: TGTGCCAGCAGTAGGGGGCGTCAAGAGACCCAGTACTTC. Amino acids: CASSRGRQETQYF. The V gene is TRBV2, the J gene TRBJ2-5; TRBD1 aligns across 7 bases. Per the germline V gene, CDR1 is SNHLY and CDR2 is FYNNEI. CDR3 length: 13 amino acids. The J segment lost 2 bases and the V segment lost 5 bases, leaving 2 bases of the junction unmatched.

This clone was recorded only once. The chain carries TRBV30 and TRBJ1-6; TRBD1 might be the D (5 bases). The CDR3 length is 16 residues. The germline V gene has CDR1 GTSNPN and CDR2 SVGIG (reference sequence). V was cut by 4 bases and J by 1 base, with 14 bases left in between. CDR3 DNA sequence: TGTGCCTGGACCACGAGCGGGGGTTCCTATAATTCACCCCTCCACTTT. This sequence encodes CAWTTSGGSYNSPLHF. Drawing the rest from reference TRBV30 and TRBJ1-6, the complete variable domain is SQTIHQWPATLVQPVGSPLSLECTVEGTSNPNLYWYRQAAGRGLQLLFYSVGIGQISSEVPQNLSASRPQDRQFILSSKKLLLSDSGFYLCAWTTSGGSYNSPLHFGNGTRLTVT.

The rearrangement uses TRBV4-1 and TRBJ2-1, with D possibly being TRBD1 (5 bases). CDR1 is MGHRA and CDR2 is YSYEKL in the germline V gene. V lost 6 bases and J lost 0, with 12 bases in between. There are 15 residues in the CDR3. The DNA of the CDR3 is TGCGCCAGCAGGTTGACAGCCAACTCCTACAATGAGCAGTTCTTC. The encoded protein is CASRLTANSYNEQFF.

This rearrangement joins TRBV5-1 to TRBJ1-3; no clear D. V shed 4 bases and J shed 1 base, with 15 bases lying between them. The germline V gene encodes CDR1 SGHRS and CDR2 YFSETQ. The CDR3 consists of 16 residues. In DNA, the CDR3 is TGCGCCAGCAGCCCGGACCCCTCTAGTTCTGGAAACACCATATATTTT. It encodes CASSPDPSSSGNTIYF. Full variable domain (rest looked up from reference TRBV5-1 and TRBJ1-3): KAGVTQTPRYLIKTRGQQVTLSCSPISGHRSVSWYQQTPGQGLQFLFEYFSETQRNKGNFPGRFSGRQFSNSRSEMNVSTLELGDSALYLCASSPDPSSSGNTIYFGEGSWLTVV.

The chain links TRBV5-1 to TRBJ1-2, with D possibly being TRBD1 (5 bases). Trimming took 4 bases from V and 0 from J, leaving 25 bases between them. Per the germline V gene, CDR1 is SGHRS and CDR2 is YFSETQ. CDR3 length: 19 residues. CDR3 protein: CASSGRQRQFMSSNYGYTF. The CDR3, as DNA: TGCGCCAGCAGCGGGAGGCAACGACAGTTCATGTCATCTAACTATGGCTACACCTTC.

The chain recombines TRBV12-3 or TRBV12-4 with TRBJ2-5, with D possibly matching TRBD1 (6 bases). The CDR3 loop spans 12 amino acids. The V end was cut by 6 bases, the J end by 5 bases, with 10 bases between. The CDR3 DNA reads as TGTGCCAGCAGCGGACAGCGCGAGACCCAGTACTTC. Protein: CASSGQRETQYF.

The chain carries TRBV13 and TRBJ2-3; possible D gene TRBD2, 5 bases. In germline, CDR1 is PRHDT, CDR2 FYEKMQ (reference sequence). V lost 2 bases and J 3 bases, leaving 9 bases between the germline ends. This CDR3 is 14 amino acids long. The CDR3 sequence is CASSLTGKTDTQYF. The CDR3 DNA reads TGTGCCAGCAGCTTAACGGGAAAAACAGATACGCAGTATTTT.

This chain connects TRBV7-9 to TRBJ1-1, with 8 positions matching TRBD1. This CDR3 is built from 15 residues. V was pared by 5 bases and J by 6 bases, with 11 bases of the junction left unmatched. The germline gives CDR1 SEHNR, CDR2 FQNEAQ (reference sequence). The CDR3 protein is CASSLVRTGIPEAFF. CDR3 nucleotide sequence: TGTGCCAGCAGCCTTGTTCGGACAGGGATTCCTGAAGCTTTCTTT.

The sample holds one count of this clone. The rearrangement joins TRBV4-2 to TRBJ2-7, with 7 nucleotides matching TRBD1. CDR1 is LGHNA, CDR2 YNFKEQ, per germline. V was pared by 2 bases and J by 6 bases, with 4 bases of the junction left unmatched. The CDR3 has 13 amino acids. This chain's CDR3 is CASSQTGEGEQYF. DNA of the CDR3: TGTGCCAGCAGCCAAACAGGGGAAGGCGAGCAGTACTTC.

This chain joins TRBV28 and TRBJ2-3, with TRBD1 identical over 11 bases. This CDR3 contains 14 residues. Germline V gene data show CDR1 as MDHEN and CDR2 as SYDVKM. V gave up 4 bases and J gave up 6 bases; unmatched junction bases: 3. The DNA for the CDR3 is TGTGCCAGCAGTTCGGGACAGGGGGTGGATACGCAGTATTTT. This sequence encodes CASSSGQGVDTQYF.

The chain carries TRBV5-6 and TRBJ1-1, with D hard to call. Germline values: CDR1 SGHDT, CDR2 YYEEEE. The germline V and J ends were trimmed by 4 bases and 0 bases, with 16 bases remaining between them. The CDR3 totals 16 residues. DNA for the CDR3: TGTGCCAGCAGCCCCAAAGAGGTCGTACTGAACACTGAAGCTTTCTTT. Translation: CASSPKEVVLNTEAFF.

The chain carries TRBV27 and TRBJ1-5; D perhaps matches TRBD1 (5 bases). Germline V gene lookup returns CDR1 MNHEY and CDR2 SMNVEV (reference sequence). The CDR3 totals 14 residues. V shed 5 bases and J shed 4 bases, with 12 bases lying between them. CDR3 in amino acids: CASSPLQENQPQHF. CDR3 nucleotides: TGTGCCAGCAGTCCATTACAGGAAAATCAGCCCCAGCATTTT.

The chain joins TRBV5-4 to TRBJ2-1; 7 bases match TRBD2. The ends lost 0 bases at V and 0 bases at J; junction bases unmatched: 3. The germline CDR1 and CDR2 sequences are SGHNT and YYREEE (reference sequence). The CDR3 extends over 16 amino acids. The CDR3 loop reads CASSLAGGSSYNEQFF. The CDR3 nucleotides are TGTGCCAGCAGCTTGGCCGGGGGGAGCTCCTACAATGAGCAGTTCTTC.

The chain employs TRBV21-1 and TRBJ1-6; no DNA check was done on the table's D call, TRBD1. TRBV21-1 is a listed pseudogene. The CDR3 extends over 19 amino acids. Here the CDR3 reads CASSNSQRGPGSYNSPLHF. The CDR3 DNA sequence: TGTGCCAGCAGCAACTCCCAGAGGGGGCCCGGCTCCTATAATTCACCCCTCCACTTT.

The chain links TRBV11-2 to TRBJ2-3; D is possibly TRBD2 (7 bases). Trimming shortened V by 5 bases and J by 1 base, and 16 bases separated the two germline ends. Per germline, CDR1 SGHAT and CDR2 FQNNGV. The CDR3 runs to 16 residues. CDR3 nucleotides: TGTGCCAGCAGCCCCCGACTAGCAGGGGGCACAGATACGCAGTATTTT. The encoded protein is CASSPRLAGGTDTQYF.

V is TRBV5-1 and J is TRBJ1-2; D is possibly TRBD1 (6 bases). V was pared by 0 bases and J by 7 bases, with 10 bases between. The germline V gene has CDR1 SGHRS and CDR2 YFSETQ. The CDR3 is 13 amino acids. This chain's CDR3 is CASSLAQGTGYTF. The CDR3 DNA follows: TGCGCCAGCAGCTTGGCACAGGGTACTGGCTACACCTTC.

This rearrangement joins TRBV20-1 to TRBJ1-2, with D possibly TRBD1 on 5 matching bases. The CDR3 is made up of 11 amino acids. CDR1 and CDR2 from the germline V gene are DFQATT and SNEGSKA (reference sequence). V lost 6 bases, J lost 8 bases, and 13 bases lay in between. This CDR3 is CSAGLRGGYTF. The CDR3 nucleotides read TGCAGTGCCGGACTGAGGGGAGGCTACACCTTC.

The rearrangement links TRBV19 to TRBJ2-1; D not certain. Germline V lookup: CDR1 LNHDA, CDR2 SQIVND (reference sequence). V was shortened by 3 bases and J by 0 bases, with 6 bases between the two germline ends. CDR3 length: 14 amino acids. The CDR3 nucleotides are TGTGCCAGTAGTATTCCCCCCTCCTACAATGAGCAGTTCTTC. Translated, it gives CASSIPPSYNEQFF.

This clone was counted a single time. CDR3 in amino acids: CASSLVPQGYTEAFF. The CDR3, as DNA: TGTGCCAGCAGCTTGGTCCCCCAAGGGTACACTGAAGCTTTCTTT. The V gene is TRBV7-2, the J gene TRBJ1-1; D gene ambiguous. Deletions cut 3 bases from V and 3 bases from J, with 14 bases between. The CDR3 spans 15 residues. Per the germline V gene, CDR1 is SGHTA and CDR2 is FQGNSA.

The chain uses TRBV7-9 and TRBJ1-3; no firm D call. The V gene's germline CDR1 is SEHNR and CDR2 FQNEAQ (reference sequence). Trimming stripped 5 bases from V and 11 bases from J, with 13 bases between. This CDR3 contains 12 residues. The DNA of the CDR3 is TGTGCCAGCAGCCTAGACACCCGATCCATATATTTT. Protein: CASSLDTRSIYF.

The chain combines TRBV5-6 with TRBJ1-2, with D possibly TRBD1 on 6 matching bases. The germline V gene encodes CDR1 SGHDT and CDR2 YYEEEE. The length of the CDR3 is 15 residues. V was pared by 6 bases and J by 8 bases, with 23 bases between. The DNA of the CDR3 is TGTGCCAGCACCATTTGGAGCAGGGGCTTGCGCGGCTACACCTTC. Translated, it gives CASTIWSRGLRGYTF.

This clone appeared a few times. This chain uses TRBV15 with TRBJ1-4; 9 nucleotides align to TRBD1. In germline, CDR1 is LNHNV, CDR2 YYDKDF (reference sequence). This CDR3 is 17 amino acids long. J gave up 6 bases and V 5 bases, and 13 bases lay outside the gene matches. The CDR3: CATSSGQGFSVDEKLFF. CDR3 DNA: TGTGCCACCAGCTCGGGACAGGGATTTTCAGTTGATGAAAAACTGTTTTTT.

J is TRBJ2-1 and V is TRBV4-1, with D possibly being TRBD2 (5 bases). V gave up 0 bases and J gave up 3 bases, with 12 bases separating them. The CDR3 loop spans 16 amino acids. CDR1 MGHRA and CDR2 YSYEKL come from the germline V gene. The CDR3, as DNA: TGCGCCAGCAGCCAAGACGAGCGGTACAACTACAATGAGCAGTTCTTC. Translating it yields CASSQDERYNYNEQFF.

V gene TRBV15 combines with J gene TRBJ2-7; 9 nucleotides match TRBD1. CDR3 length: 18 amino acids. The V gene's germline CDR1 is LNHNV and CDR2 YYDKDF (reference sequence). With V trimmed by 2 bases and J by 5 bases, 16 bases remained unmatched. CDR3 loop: CATSRTPGQGTLYHEQYF. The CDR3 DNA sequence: TGTGCCACCAGCAGAACTCCGGGACAGGGAACCCTTTACCACGAGCAGTACTTC.